This is a list of T cell receptor beta chains from one sample in a study of T cells in Graves' hyperthyroidism and ophthalmopathy. Each CDR3 protein gets one entry after TCRdb re-called the multiplex PCR reads with MiXCR. The table includes some 690,000 distinct CDR3 sequences, approximately 15% detected once. The source material was blood. These receptors all stem from a man aged 45-65 years with Graves' hyperthyroidism. Both conserved end residues are part of each CDR3. D genes are given only for firm matches. Only part of the rows carry a size: once, few, many, or a class if the clone is expanded.

- - TRBJ1-1 TRBV20-1 CSATTDLMNTEAFF TGCAGTGCTACGACCGATTTAATGAACACTGAAGCTTTCTTT
many - TRBJ2-7 TRBV6-1 CASLRAAGGEQYF TGTGCCAGCCTACGGGCGGCCGGCGGAGAGCAGTACTTC
many TRBD1 TRBJ1-2 TRBV30 CAWTFAGTGSYGYTF TGTGCCTGGACCTTTGCCGGGACAGGCAGCTATGGCTACACCTTC
- - TRBJ2-6 TRBV7-9 CASSFRPRKGTGANVLTF TGTGCCAGCAGCTTTCGTCCGAGGAAGGGAACTGGGGCCAACGTCCTGACTTTC
- - TRBJ1-5 TRBV10-3 CAISPGGASQPQHF TGTGCCATCAGCCCGGGAGGGGCGAGTCAGCCCCAGCATTTT
- - TRBJ1-3 TRBV11-2 CASSLRGYSGNTIYF TGTGCCAGCAGCTTGCGAGGTTACTCTGGAAACACCATATATTTT
few TRBD1 TRBJ2-5 TRBV5-4 CASSSDRGLQETQYF TGTGCCAGCAGCTCAGACAGGGGGTTACAAGAGACCCAGTACTTC
few TRBD1 TRBJ1-5 TRBV6-2/TRBV6-3 CASSYGYQGANQPQHF TGTGCCAGCAGTTACGGGTACCAGGGGGCTAATCAGCCCCAGCATTTT
few TRBD1 TRBJ2-1 TRBV27 CASSLTGVTYNEQFF TGTGCCAGCAGTTTAACAGGGGTTACCTACAATGAGCAGTTCTTC
many - TRBJ2-5 TRBV7-2 CASSLAGSAGETQYF TGTGCCAGCAGCTTAGCAGGGAGTGCTGGGGAGACCCAGTACTTC
few - TRBJ1-5 TRBV2 CASSEIRGSGEPQHF TGTGCCAGCAGTGAGATCCGGGGATCCGGGGAGCCCCAGCATTTT
- TRBD1 TRBJ2-2 TRBV7-8 CASSLAGGIITGELFF TGTGCCAGCAGCTTGGCAGGGGGTATAATCACCGGGGAGCTGTTTTTT
many - TRBJ1-6 TRBV27 CASSLEGGSYNSPLHF TGTGCCAGCAGTTTGGAAGGGGGCTCCTATAATTCACCCCTCCACTTT
once - TRBJ1-4 TRBV5-1 CASSLGAGAGNEKLFF TGCGCCAGCAGCTTGGGAGCAGGGGCAGGGAATGAAAAACTGTTTTTT
many - TRBJ1-1 TRBV14 CASSQRQAPLRAFF TGTGCCAGCAGCCAACGCCAGGCCCCACTAAGGGCTTTCTTT
many - TRBJ2-3 TRBV11-2 CASSLVTREQYF TGTGCCAGCAGCTTAGTAACCAGGGAACAGTATTTT
few TRBD2 TRBJ2-2 TRBV7-2 CASSRSKTSGRNTGELFF TGTGCCAGCAGCCGGTCCAAGACTAGCGGGAGGAACACCGGGGAGCTGTTTTTT
- - TRBJ2-6 TRBV12-3/TRBV12-4 CASSPQGTGANVLTF TGTGCCAGCAGCCCTCAGGGAACTGGGGCCAACGTCCTGACTTTC
many - TRBJ1-2 TRBV28 CASSAVHGYTF TGTGCCAGCAGTGCGGTCCATGGCTACACCTTC
many TRBD1 TRBJ2-5 TRBV2 CASRELGQNQETQYF TGTGCCAGCAGAGAACTGGGACAGAACCAAGAGACCCAGTACTTC
- - TRBJ2-3 TRBV20-1 CSADTSIPANTQYF TGCAGTGCGGATACTAGCATACCTGCGAATACGCAGTATTTT
many TRBD2 TRBJ2-3 TRBV2 CASRPSVGLASTDTQYF TGTGCCAGCAGACCCTCCGTAGGACTAGCGAGCACAGATACGCAGTATTTT
- - TRBJ1-2 TRBV18 CASSLQGRGNYGYTF TGTGCCAGCTCGCTCCAGGGGAGGGGAAACTATGGCTACACCTTC
- - TRBJ1-4 TRBV6-1 CASRSPGALEKLFF TGTGCCAGCAGGAGCCCGGGCGCCTTGGAAAAACTGTTTTTT
many - TRBJ2-1 TRBV11-3 CASSLGRGPYNEQFF TGTGCCAGCAGCTTAGGCAGGGGTCCGTACAATGAGCAGTTCTTC
once - TRBJ2-5 TRBV5-5 CASSSTVGTRETQYF TGTGCCAGCAGCTCTACCGTTGGTACTAGGGAGACCCAGTACTTC
- - TRBJ2-2 TRBV29-1 CSVEDPSFSTGELFF TGCAGCGTTGAAGATCCTAGCTTTTCCACCGGGGAGCTGTTTTTT